This T cell receptor beta chain emerged from a study (dated by TCRdb to about 2016). The cysteine opens and the phenylalanine closes a CDR3 of 14 amino acids. The only DNA kept is the CDR3, 42 bases in frame from the first base. Via the germline V gene, CDR1 is LGHNA and CDR2 YSLEER. At the junction V is shortened by 0 bases and J by 9 bases, with 11 bases in between. This clonotype was seen at least ten times. Its cognate antigen has yet to be identified. Base quality data are lacking; no much larger clone is found one base away. Library method: RT-PCR. For sequencing, an Illumina MiSeq was employed. TCRdb took the public reads, trimmed them with fastp at Q25, ran MiXCR for clone calling and kept in-frame beta chains. Under each unique CDR3 protein, matching rows form one entry showing the most common genes and DNA. This sample holds about 700,000 distinct CDR3 sequences; over 12% were observed only once. The ten most abundant clones make up about 3.6% of the sample.

The chain is assembled from TRBV4-3 and TRBJ2-2, with the D gene too uncertain to name. Material for sequencing was memory CD4+ T cells from blood. The receptor was isolated from a female donor in good health, serving as a healthy control. CDR3 protein: CASSQDSRPRELFF. The sequenced DNA is TGCGCCAGCAGCCAAGATAGTCGCCCCCGGGAGCTGTTTTTT.